The 4 T cell receptor beta chains listed next were all sequenced from one sample in a study of T cells after yellow fever vaccination. TCRdb recomputed calls from the 5' RACE reads with MiXCR, one row per CDR3 protein. The sample holds some 120,000 distinct CDR3 sequences, around 15% seen once. Sequenced here: CD8+ T cells sorted from PBMCs, sampled 5 days after the yellow fever booster vaccination. The receptors derive from a man aged 18 to 30 who received the YFV17D yellow fever vaccine.

This clonotype has more than one count but fewer than ten. The chain joins TRBV27 to TRBJ2-1; D may be TRBD2 (6 bases). CDR3 size: 17 residues. From germline, CDR1 is MNHEY and CDR2 SMNVEV (reference sequence). Trimming pared 0 bases from V and 0 bases from J, leaving 12 bases between. CDR3 bases: TGTGCCAGCAGTTTATCGCGGGGTCGGAGCTCCTACAATGAGCAGTTCTTC. Protein product: CASSLSRGRSSYNEQFF.

This clonotype turned up a few times. This chain joins TRBV11-2 and TRBJ2-7; the match to TRBD1 covers 7 bases. Germline V gene data show CDR1 as SGHAT and CDR2 as FQNNGV. With 5 bases clipped from V and 2 bases from J, the junction kept 6 bases outside the gene matches. The CDR3 runs 14 residues. The CDR3 DNA sequence: TGTGCCAGCAGCGAAAGGACAGGACCCTACGAGCAGTACTTC. Protein sequence: CASSERTGPYEQYF.

The rearrangement uses TRBV7-2 and TRBJ2-7, with 9 nucleotides matching TRBD1. Germline V gene lookup returns CDR1 SGHTA and CDR2 FQGNSA. V was clipped by 4 bases and J by 7 bases; unmatched bases: 5. The CDR3 has 13 residues. The CDR3 nucleotides read TGTGCCAGCAGCTCTGGGACAGGGTGGGAGCAGTACTTC. Translated, it gives CASSSGTGWEQYF.

This clonotype occurred once. This rearrangement joins TRBV7-2 to TRBJ2-4, with TRBD1 matching over 7 bases. J gave up 7 bases and V 6 bases, and 6 bases lay outside the gene matches. The CDR3 sequence is 13 residues long. Germline V gene sequence: CDR1 SGHTA, CDR2 FQGNSA. The CDR3, as DNA: TGTGCCAGCAGTCCCCTCAGGGGGAACATTCAGTACTTC. This translates into CASSPLRGNIQYF.